This TCR beta chain is drawn from a study of blood T cell repertoires in COVID-19. Assay used: immunoSEQ multiplex PCR; TCRdb lists only in-frame clones, some missing. Among about 150,000 clones listed, 76% were seen once. The germline V gene encodes CDR1 SGHAT and CDR2 FQNNGV. V lost 1 base and J lost 4, with 17 bases in between. CDR3 length: 17 residues. The chain has TRBV11-2 and TRBJ2-1; maybe TRBD2 (6 bases). The sequence derives from a woman older than 75 with acute or convalescent COVID-19. The sequenced material came from peripheral blood. The DNA of the CDR3 is TGTGCCAGCAGCTTAGGAGATGGAGGGAGTACTTACAATGAGCAGTTCTTC. It translates to CASSLGDGGSTYNEQFF.